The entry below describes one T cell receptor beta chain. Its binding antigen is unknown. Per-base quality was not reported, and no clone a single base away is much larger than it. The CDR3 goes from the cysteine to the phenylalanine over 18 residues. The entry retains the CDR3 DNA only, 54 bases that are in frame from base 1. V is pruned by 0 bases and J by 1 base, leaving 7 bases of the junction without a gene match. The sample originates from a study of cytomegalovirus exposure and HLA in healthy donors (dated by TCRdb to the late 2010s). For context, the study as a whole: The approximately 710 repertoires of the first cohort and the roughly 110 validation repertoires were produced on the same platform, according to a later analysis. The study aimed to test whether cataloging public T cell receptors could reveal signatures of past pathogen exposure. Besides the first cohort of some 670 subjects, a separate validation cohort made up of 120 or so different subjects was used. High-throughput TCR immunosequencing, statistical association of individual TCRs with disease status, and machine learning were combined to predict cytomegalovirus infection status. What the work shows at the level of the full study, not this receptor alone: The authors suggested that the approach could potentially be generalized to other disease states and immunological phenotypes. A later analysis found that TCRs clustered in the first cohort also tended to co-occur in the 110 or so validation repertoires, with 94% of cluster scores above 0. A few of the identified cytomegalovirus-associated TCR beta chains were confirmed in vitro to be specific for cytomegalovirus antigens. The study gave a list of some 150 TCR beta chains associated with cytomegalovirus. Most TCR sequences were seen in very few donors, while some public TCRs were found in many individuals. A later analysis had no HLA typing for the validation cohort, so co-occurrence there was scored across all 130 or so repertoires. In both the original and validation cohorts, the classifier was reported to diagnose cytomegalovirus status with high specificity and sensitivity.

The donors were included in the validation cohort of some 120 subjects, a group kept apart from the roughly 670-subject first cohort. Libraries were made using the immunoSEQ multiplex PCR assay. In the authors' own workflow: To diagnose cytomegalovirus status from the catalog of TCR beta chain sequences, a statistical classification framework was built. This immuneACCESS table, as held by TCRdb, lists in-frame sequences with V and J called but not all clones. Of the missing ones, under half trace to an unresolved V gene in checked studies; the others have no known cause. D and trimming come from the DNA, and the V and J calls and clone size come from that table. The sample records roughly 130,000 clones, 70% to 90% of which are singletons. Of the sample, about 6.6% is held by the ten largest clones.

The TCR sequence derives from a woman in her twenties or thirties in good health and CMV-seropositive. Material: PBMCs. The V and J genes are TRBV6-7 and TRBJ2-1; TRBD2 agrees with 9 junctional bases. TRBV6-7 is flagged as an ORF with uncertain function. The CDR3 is CASSYSLVSGSSYNEQFF. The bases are TGTGCCAGCAGTTACTCGTTGGTTAGCGGGAGTTCCTACAATGAGCAGTTCTTC.